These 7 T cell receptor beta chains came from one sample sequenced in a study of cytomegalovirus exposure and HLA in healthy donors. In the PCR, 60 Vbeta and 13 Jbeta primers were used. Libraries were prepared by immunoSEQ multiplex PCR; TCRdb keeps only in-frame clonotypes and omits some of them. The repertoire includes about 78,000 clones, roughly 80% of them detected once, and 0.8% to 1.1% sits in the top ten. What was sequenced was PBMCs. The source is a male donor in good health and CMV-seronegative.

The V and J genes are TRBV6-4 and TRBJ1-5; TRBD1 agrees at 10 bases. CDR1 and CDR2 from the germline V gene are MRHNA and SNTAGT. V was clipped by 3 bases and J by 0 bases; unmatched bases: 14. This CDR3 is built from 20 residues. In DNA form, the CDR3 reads TGTGCCAGCAGTGAAGGATTTCTGGGGACAGGGGCCCATAGCAATCAGCCCCAGCATTTT. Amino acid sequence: CASSEGFLGTGAHSNQPQHF.

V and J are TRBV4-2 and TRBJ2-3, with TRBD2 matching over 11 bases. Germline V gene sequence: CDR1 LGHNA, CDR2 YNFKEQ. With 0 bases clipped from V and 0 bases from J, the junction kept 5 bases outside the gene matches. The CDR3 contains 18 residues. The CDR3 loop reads CASSQETSGGPSTDTQYF. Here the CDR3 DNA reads TGTGCCAGCAGCCAAGAAACTAGCGGGGGCCCTAGCACAGATACGCAGTATTTT.

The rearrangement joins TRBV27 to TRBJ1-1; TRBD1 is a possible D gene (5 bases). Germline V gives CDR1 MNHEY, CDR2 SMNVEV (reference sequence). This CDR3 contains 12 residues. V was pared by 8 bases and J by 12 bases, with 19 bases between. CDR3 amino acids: CASSPAKGQPFF. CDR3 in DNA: TGTGCCAGCTCTCCCGCCAAGGGGCAGCCTTTCTTT.

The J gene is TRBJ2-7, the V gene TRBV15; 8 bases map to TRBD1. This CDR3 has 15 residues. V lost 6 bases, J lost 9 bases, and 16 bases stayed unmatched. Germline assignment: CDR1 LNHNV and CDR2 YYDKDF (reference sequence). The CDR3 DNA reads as TGTGCCACCAGGAACACAGGGGGGCCTCAAAGCGTGCAGTACTTC. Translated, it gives CATRNTGGPQSVQYF.

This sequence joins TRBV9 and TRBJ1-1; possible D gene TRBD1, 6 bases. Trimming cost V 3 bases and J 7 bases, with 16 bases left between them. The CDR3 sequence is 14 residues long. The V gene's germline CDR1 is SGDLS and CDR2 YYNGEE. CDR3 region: CASSARDTLDEAFF. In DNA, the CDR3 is TGTGCCAGCAGCGCCCGGGACACCTTAGATGAAGCTTTCTTT. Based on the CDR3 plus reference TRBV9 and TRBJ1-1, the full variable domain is DSGVTQTPKHLITATGQRVTLRCSPRSGDLSVYWYQQSLDQGLQFLIQYYNGEERAKGNILERFSAQQFPDLHSELNLSSLELGDSALYFCASSARDTLDEAFFGQGTRLTVV.

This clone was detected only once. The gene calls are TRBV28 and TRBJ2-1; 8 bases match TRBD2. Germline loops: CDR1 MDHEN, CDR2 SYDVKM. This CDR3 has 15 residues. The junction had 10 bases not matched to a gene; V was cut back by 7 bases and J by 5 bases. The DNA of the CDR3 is TGTGCCAGCACCCCAGGGGTAGCGGGGAACAATGAGCAGTTCTTC. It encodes CASTPGVAGNNEQFF.

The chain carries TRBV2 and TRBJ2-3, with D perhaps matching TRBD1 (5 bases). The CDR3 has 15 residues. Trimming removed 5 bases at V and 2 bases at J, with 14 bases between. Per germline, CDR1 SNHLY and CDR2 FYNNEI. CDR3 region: CASSTRVRFTDTQYF. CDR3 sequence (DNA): TGTGCCAGCAGTACCAGGGTGAGGTTCACAGATACGCAGTATTTT. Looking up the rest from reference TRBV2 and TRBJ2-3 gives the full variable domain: EPEVTQTPSHQVTQMGQEVILRCVPISNHLYFYWYRQILGQKVEFLVSFYNNEISEKSEIFDDQFSVERPDGSNFTLKIRSTKLEDSAMYFCASSTRVRFTDTQYFGPGTRLTVL.